This TCR beta chain was sequenced for a study of OX40 agonist ivuxolimab in advanced cancers. At the level of the study: The dose of intravenous ivuxolimab that patients received every 2 weeks ranged from 0.01 to 10 mg/kg. Study-wide results and caveats: With doses of 0.1-3.0 mg/kg, partial responders showed among the lowest clonal expansion.

V lost 0 bases and J lost 13; bases outside the gene matches: 8. The CDR3 length is 14 residues. From germline, CDR1 is MNHEY and CDR2 SVGAGI. Sequenced by immunoSEQ multiplex PCR; TCRdb stores in-frame clones only, minus some. The table shows tens of thousands of clones, with 82% occurring only once. Regarding this clone: Antigen specificity is unknown.

The sequence came from an adult with an advanced solid tumor such as melanoma, head and neck, liver or kidney cancer. The chain couples TRBV6-5 to TRBJ1-4; the match to TRBD1 covers 7 bases. The material was CD4+ or CD8+ T cells sorted from blood, obtained in a trial of the OX40 agonist ivuxolimab. CDR3 bases: TGTGCCAGCAGTTACTCAGGGGACAGCGGGCGACTGTTTTTT. Translation gives CASSYSGDSGRLFF.